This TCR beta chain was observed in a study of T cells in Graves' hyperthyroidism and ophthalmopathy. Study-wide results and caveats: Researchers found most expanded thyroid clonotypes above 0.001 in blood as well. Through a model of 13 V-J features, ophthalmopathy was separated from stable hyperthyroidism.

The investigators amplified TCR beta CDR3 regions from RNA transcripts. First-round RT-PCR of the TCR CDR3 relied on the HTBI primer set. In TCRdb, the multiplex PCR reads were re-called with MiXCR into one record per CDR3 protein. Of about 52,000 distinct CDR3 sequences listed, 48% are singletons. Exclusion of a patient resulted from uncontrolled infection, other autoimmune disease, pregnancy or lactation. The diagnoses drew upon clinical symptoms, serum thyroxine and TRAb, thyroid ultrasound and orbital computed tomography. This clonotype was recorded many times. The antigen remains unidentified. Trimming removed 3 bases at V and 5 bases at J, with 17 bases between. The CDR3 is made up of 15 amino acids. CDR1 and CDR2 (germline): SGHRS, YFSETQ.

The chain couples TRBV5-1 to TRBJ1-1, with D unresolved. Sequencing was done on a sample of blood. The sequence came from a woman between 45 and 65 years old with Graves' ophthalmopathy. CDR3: CASSSGRTPGTEAFF. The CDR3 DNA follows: TGCGCCAGCAGCTCAGGCAGAACCCCGGGGACTGAAGCTTTCTTT. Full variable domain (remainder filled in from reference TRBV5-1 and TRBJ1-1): KAGVTQTPRYLIKTRGQQVTLSCSPISGHRSVSWYQQTPGQGLQFLFEYFSETQRNKGNFPGRFSGRQFSNSRSEMNVSTLELGDSALYLCASSSGRTPGTEAFFGQGTRLTVV.